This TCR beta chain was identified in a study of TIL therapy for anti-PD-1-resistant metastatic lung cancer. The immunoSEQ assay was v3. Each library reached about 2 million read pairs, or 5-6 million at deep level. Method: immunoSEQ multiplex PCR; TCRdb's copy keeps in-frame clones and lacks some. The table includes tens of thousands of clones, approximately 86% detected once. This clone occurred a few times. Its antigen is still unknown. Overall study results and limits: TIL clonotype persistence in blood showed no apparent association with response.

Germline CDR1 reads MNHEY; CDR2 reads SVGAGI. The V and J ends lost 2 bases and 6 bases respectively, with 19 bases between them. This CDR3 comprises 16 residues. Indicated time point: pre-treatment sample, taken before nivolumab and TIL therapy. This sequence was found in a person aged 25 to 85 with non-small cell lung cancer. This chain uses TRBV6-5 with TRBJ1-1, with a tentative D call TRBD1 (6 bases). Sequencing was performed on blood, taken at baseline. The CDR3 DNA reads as TGTGCCAGCAGTTACACCCGGCCTCTACAGGGACCTGAAGCTTTCTTT. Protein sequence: CASSYTRPLQGPEAFF.